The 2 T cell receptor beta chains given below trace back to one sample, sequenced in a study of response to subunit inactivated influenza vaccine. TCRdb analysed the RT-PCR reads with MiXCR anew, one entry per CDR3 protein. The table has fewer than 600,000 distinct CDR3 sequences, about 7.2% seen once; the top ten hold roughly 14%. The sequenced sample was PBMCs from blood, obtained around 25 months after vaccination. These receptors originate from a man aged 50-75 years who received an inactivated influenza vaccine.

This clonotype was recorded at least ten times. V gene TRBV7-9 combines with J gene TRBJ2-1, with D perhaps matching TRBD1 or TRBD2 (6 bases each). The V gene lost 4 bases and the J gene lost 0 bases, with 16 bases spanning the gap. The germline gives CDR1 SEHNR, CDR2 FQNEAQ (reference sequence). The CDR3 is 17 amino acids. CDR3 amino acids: CASSSPLADSSYNEQFF. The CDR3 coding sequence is TGTGCCAGCAGCTCCCCTTTAGCGGACAGCTCCTACAATGAGCAGTTCTTC.

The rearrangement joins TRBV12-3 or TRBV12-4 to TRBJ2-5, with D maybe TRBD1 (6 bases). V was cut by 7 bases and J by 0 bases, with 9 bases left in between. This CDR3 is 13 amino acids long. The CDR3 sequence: CASTRTDQETQYF. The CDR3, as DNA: TGTGCCAGCACCAGGACAGACCAAGAGACCCAGTACTTC.